The clone carrying this T cell receptor (beta chain) was seen a handful of times. What it binds is unknown. An end of the junction does not agree with germline; a read error may underlie this. The sample comes from a study of cytomegalovirus exposure and HLA in healthy donors. Study overall: Counted in an early data release were approximately 85 million unique TCRs from HLA-typed donors.

This CDR3 has 17 residues. Germline V lookup: CDR1 SGHTA, CDR2 FQGNSA. 60 Vbeta and 13 Jbeta primers were used in PCR. Sequenced by immunoSEQ multiplex PCR; TCRdb stores in-frame clones only, minus some. The sample yields 75,000 to 100,000 clones, roughly 80% seen once. Study observations and caveats: About 87% or about 30% of the time was how often most TCR beta V segments were productive, according to an earlier analysis.

The clonotype comes from a man aged 35 to 55 in good health and CMV-seronegative. The V and J genes are TRBV7-2 and TRBJ2-1; 7 bases map to TRBD2. What was sequenced was PBMCs. DNA for the CDR3: TGTGCCAGCAGCTTAGGGTATAGCGGGCGGGCCTACACTGAGCAGTTCTTC. Translated: CASSLGYSGRAYTEQFF.